This T cell receptor beta chain was captured in a study of Tregs in tolerant kidney transplant recipients. The nonmyeloablative bone marrow transplants came from related graft donors, with transient mixed chimerism. CD4+CD25+CD127- Tregs, CD4+CD25- non-Tregs, CD4 and CD8 cells were sorted. The CDR3 totals 16 residues. Trimming took 0 bases from V and 6 from J; bases not matched to a gene: 8. CDR1 and CDR2 from the germline V gene are SGDLS and YYNGEE. The data were produced by immunoSEQ multiplex PCR, yet TCRdb's version contains in-frame clones alone and is incomplete. The repertoire includes about 81,000 clones, roughly nine tenths of them detected once, and roughly 1.6% sits in the top ten. This clone occurred once. Its antigen is not known. Whole-study findings and limits: Activated donor B cell expansion appeared to reveal the most relevant donor-specific TCRbeta repertoire. Antigen-driven expansion was suggested because donor-specific Tregs expanded more than all Tregs in tolerant patients.

The chain employs TRBV9 and TRBJ2-3; 9 bases agree with TRBD2. This sequence was found in a human patient who received a combined kidney and bone marrow transplant. The graft donor may be the source of some T cells. Source: CD4+ T cells from blood (PBMCs), taken 24 months after the transplant. Here the CDR3 reads CASSVVTSGSRDTQYF. The CDR3 DNA reads TGTGCCAGCAGCGTAGTGACTAGCGGATCGCGGGATACGCAGTATTTT.